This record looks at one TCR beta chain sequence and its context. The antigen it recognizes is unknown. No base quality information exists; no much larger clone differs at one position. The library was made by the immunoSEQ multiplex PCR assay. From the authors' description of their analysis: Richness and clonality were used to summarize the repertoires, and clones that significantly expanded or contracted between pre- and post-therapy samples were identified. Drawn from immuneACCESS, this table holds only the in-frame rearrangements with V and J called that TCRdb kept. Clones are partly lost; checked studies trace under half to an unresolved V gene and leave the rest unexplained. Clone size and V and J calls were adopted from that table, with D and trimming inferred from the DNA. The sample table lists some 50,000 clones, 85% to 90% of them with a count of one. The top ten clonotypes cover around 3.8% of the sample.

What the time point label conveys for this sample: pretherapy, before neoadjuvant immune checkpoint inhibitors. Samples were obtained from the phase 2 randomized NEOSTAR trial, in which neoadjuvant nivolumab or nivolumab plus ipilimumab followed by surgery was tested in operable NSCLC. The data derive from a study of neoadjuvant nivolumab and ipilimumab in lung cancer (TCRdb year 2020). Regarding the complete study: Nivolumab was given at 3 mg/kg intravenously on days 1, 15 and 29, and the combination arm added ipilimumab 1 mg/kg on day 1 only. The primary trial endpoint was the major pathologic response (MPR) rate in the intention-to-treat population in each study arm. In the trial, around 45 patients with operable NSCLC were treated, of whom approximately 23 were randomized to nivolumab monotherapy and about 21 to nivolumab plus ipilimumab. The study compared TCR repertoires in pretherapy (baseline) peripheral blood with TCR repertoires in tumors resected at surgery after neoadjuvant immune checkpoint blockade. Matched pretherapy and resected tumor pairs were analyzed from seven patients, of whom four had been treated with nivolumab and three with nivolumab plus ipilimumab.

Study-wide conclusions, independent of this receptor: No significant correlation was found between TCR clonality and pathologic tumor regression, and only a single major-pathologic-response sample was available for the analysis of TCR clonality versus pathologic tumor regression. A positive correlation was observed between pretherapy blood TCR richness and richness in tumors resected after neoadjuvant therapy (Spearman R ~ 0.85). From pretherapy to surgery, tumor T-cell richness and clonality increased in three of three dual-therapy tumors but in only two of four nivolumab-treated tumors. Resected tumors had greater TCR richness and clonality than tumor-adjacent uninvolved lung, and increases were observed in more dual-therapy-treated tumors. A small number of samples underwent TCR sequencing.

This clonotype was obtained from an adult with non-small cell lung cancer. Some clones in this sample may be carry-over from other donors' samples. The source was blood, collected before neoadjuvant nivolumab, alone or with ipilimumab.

CDR3 protein: CASSYWGQGDTEAFF. The DNA is as follows: TGTGCCAGCAGTTATTGGGGACAGGGTGACACTGAAGCTTTCTTT. Rearrangement joined TRBV6-5 to TRBJ1-1; 9 junctional bases match TRBD1. Trimming takes 3 bases off V and 3 bases off J; junction bases not matched to a gene: 5. The CDR3 sequence holds 15 residues, the cysteine and phenylalanine included. The read is trimmed to its CDR3 DNA, 45 bases read in frame from base 1. From a lookup of the germline V gene, CDR1 and CDR2 are MNHEY and SVGAGI.